One and the same sample provided the 30 T cell receptor beta chains below, sequenced in a study of control samples from healthy donors and cancer patients. TCRdb keeps only in-frame clones here, not all; method: immunoSEQ multiplex PCR. The profile shows 100,000 or so clones, approximately 81% of them singletons. The source material was blood. These TCRs come from a woman in her 30s in good health.

This sequence joins TRBV2 and TRBJ1-2; no firm D call. Per germline, CDR1 SNHLY and CDR2 FYNNEI. With 1 base removed from V and 13 bases from J, the gap between germline ends came to 10 bases. The CDR3 sequence is 11 residues long. The CDR3 region has the DNA TGTGCCAGCAGTGAAGATCGCCAGGCCACCTTC. Translated: CASSEDRQATF. Full variable domain (remainder filled in from reference TRBV2 and TRBJ1-2): EPEVTQTPSHQVTQMGQEVILRCVPISNHLYFYWYRQILGQKVEFLVSFYNNEISEKSEIFDDQFSVERPDGSNFTLKIRSTKLEDSAMYFCASSEDRQATFGSGTRLTVV.

The V and J genes are TRBV11-2 and TRBJ2-1; D may correspond to TRBD1 or TRBD2 (6 bases each). Germline V gives CDR1 SGHAT, CDR2 FQNNGV. The germline V and J ends were trimmed by 5 bases and 4 bases, with 15 bases remaining between them. The CDR3 contains 15 residues. CDR3 bases: TGTGCCAGCAGCCTAGGGGGGACACAATACAATGAGCAGTTCTTC. It codes for CASSLGGTQYNEQFF.

This chain uses TRBV9 with TRBJ1-3; D gene unclear. Trimming pared 2 bases from V and 0 bases from J, leaving 15 bases between. From germline, CDR1 is SGDLS and CDR2 YYNGEE. CDR3 length equals 17 residues. In nucleotides, the CDR3 is TGTGCCAGCAGCGTGGACCGGGAGAGCCGCTCTGGAAACACCATATATTTT. Amino acids: CASSVDRESRSGNTIYF. The full variable domain, completed using reference TRBV9 and TRBJ1-3, is DSGVTQTPKHLITATGQRVTLRCSPRSGDLSVYWYQQSLDQGLQFLIQYYNGEERAKGNILERFSAQQFPDLHSELNLSSLELGDSALYFCASSVDRESRSGNTIYFGEGSWLTVV.

The rearrangement links TRBV11-2 to TRBJ2-7; no definite D call. The CDR3 totals 11 residues. Germline assignment: CDR1 SGHAT and CDR2 FQNNGV. V lost 4 bases and J lost 9, with 10 bases in between. The CDR3, as DNA: TGTGCCAGCAGCTACGATTTGGGGCAGTACTTC. Residues: CASSYDLGQYF.

This chain links TRBV5-4 with TRBJ2-7, with 8 nucleotides matching TRBD1. Germline CDR1 is SGHNT and CDR2 is YYREEE (reference sequence). V gave up 1 base and J gave up 3 bases; unmatched junction bases: 0. This CDR3 spans 13 amino acids. The CDR3 protein is CASSLTGGYEQYF. CDR3 sequence (DNA): TGTGCCAGCAGCTTGACAGGGGGCTACGAGCAGTACTTC. Based on the CDR3 plus reference TRBV5-4 and TRBJ2-7, the full variable domain is ETGVTQSPTHLIKTRGQQVTLRCSSQSGHNTVSWYQQALGQGPQFIFQYYREEENGRGNFPPRFSGLQFPNYSSELNVNALELDDSALYLCASSLTGGYEQYFGPGTRLTVT.

The chain employs TRBV29-1 and TRBJ1-2; no definite D call. V lost 7 bases and J lost 1, with 13 bases in between. Germline values: CDR1 SQVTM, CDR2 ANQGSEA. This CDR3 region has 13 residues. The chain's CDR3 is CSGWVGSNYGYTF. DNA of the CDR3: TGCAGCGGCTGGGTGGGGAGTAACTATGGCTACACCTTC.

This rearrangement joins TRBV19 to TRBJ2-7, with TRBD1 matching 9 bases. The germline V gene encodes CDR1 LNHDA and CDR2 SQIVND (reference sequence). With V trimmed by 0 bases and J by 6 bases, 3 bases remained unmatched. This CDR3 has 14 residues. CDR3 DNA: TGTGCCAGTAGTATAGATCGGACAGGGGTCGAGCAGTACTTC. Translating it yields CASSIDRTGVEQYF.

The rearrangement uses TRBV25-1 and TRBJ2-7; the D call may be TRBD1 or TRBD2 (5 bases each). V was trimmed by 3 bases and J by 7 bases, leaving 25 bases between them. Germline V gene sequence: CDR1 MGHDK, CDR2 SYGVNS. CDR3 length: 17 residues. DNA of the CDR3: TGTGCCAGCAGTGATTCGGGAAGGTGGGACCTAACGAAAGAGCAGTACTTC. It specifies CASSDSGRWDLTKEQYF.

This clone occurred a few times. This rearrangement joins TRBV7-2 to TRBJ2-3; D ambiguous. Germline CDR1 SGHTA, CDR2 FQGNSA. V was clipped by 3 bases and J by 5 bases, with 3 bases between them. The CDR3 length is 11 residues. The CDR3 loop is CASSFGDTQYF. For the CDR3, the DNA is TGTGCCAGCAGCTTCGGAGATACGCAGTATTTT.

The chain recombines TRBV19 with TRBJ2-3, with 13 nucleotides matching TRBD2. The CDR3 runs 15 residues. Unmatched junction bases numbered 4, after V lost 4 bases and J lost 6 bases. Germline loops: CDR1 LNHDA, CDR2 SQIVND (reference sequence). DNA of the CDR3: TGTGCCAGTAGTACCGGACTAGCGGGGGCTGATACGCAGTATTTT. As protein: CASSTGLAGADTQYF. Filled out from reference TRBV19 and TRBJ2-3, the complete variable domain reads DGGITQSPKYLFRKEGQNVTLSCEQNLNHDAMYWYRQDPGQGLRLIYYSQIVNDFQKGDIAEGYSVSREKKESFPLTVTSAQKNPTAFYLCASSTGLAGADTQYFGPGTRLTVL.

This clone was picked up a small number of times. The chain employs TRBV2 and TRBJ2-5; possible D gene TRBD2, 5 bases. Germline V gives CDR1 SNHLY, CDR2 FYNNEI. The germline V and J ends were trimmed by 6 bases and 4 bases, with 18 bases remaining between them. The CDR3 covers 15 residues. The DNA of the CDR3 is TGTGCCAGCAGGAGGGAGAGAGAGTCGTTAGAGACCCAGTACTTC. It specifies CASRRERESLETQYF.

V and J are TRBV19 and TRBJ1-5; D gene ambiguous. Per germline, CDR1 LNHDA and CDR2 SQIVND (reference sequence). Trimming took off 6 bases at V and 2 bases at J, with 5 bases between the two ends. This CDR3 spans 12 amino acids. CDR3 coding DNA: TGTGCCAGTAGCCCGCGCAATCAGCCCCAGCATTTT. Protein product: CASSPRNQPQHF.

The rearrangement uses TRBV6-2 or TRBV6-3 and TRBJ2-7; D is undetermined. Germline CDR1 is MNHEY and CDR2 is SVGEGT. V shed 0 bases and J shed 2 bases, with 5 bases lying between them. This CDR3 has 13 residues. This CDR3 is CASSYSIPYEQYF. The CDR3 DNA is TGTGCCAGCAGTTACTCGATCCCCTACGAGCAGTACTTC.

This sequence joins TRBV19 and TRBJ1-6, with 7 bases that match TRBD1. Germline CDR1 is LNHDA and CDR2 is SQIVND (reference sequence). Trimming took 6 bases from V and 6 from J; bases not matched to a gene: 8. CDR3 length: 15 residues. CDR3 sequence: CASSLRRDSNSPLHF. In nucleotides, the CDR3 is TGTGCCAGTAGCCTACGCCGGGACAGTAATTCACCCCTCCACTTT.

This sequence joins TRBV5-1 and TRBJ1-4, with a possible D match to TRBD1 (6 bases). The germline V gene has CDR1 SGHRS and CDR2 YFSETQ. The CDR3 covers 13 residues. Trimming removed 5 bases at V and 8 bases at J, with 13 bases between. The CDR3 loop is CASSGGDKEKLFF. The CDR3 DNA reads as TGCGCCAGCAGTGGGGGGGACAAGGAAAAACTGTTTTTT.

A single count supports this clone. The V call is TRBV19, the J call TRBJ2-3; D might be TRBD2 (7 bases). This CDR3 is 16 amino acids long. CDR1 is LNHDA and CDR2 is SQIVND in the germline V gene (reference sequence). The V gene lost 2 bases and the J gene lost 1 base, with 13 bases spanning the gap. The DNA of the CDR3 is TGTGCCAGTAGTATAAGGGGGGGCTACGGCACAGATACGCAGTATTTT. Translation gives CASSIRGGYGTDTQYF.

V usage is TRBV6-6 and J usage is TRBJ1-3, with D unresolved. Germline V gene sequence: CDR1 MNHNY, CDR2 SVGAGI (reference sequence). V lost 6 bases, J lost 0 bases, and 12 bases lay in between. The CDR3 is made up of 15 amino acids. CDR3 nucleotides: TGTGCCAGCAGAGCCGGCGGGAGCTCTGGAAACACCATATATTTT. Translation gives CASRAGGSSGNTIYF.

V and J are TRBV9 and TRBJ2-1; 9 bases line up with TRBD2. The CDR3 contains 16 residues. Per germline, CDR1 SGDLS and CDR2 YYNGEE. The V gene end was trimmed by 4 bases and the J gene end by 8 bases; junction bases not matched to a gene: 13. CDR3 nucleotide sequence: TGTGCCAGCAGCCCCCGCTTGGCGGGGGGGGTCGATGAGCAGTTCTTC. Encoded protein: CASSPRLAGGVDEQFF.

J is TRBJ2-1 and V is TRBV19; 10 bases map to TRBD1. The CDR3 length is 16 residues. J was trimmed by 7 bases and V by 0 bases; bases with no gene match: 6. Germline values: CDR1 LNHDA, CDR2 SQIVND (reference sequence). CDR3 amino acids: CASSIDLTGGKNEQFF. CDR3 sequence (DNA): TGTGCCAGTAGTATAGATTTGACAGGGGGCAAAAATGAGCAGTTCTTC.

The rearrangement joins TRBV12-3 or TRBV12-4 to TRBJ1-2; D might be TRBD1 (5 bases). The CDR3 runs to 13 residues. V gave up 1 base and J gave up 7 bases, with 10 bases separating them. Written as DNA, the CDR3 is TGTGCCAGCAGTTTAGGGCCGGGACGTGGCTACACCTTC. This sequence encodes CASSLGPGRGYTF.

This clone was picked up one time. This chain joins TRBV18 and TRBJ1-1; D is uncertain. Trimming removed 2 bases from V and 4 bases from J, with 8 bases in between. The CDR3 contains 13 residues. Germline V gene sequence: CDR1 KGHSH, CDR2 LQKENI. DNA for the CDR3: TGTGCCAGCTCACCAACGGCTTTCACTGAAGCTTTCTTT. Its translation: CASSPTAFTEAFF. Looking up the rest from reference TRBV18 and TRBJ1-1 gives the full variable domain: NAGVMQNPRHLVRRRGQEARLRCSPMKGHSHVYWYRQLPEEGLKFMVYLQKENIIDESGMPKERFSAEFPKEGPSILRIQQVVRGDSAAYFCASSPTAFTEAFFGQGTRLTVV.

The V call is TRBV11-2, the J call TRBJ2-5; D uncertain. Deletions cut 1 base from V and 4 bases from J, with 16 bases between. Germline CDR1 reads SGHAT; CDR2 reads FQNNGV. The length of the CDR3 is 16 residues. The CDR3 bases are TGTGCCAGCAGCTTAGCCGGGTCTAAGGGTACAGAGACCCAGTACTTC. It is translated as CASSLAGSKGTETQYF.

This clone was found once. This chain links TRBV9 with TRBJ1-2; D is ambiguous. V shed 3 bases and J shed 1 base, with 7 bases lying between them. This CDR3 has 13 residues. Germline CDR1 is SGDLS and CDR2 is YYNGEE. The CDR3 nucleotides read TGTGCCAGCAGCGACAGCTTTAACTATGGCTACACCTTC. It is translated as CASSDSFNYGYTF. Combining the CDR3 with reference TRBV9 and TRBJ1-2 gives the whole variable domain DSGVTQTPKHLITATGQRVTLRCSPRSGDLSVYWYQQSLDQGLQFLIQYYNGEERAKGNILERFSAQQFPDLHSELNLSSLELGDSALYFCASSDSFNYGYTFGSGTRLTVV.

The chain is built from TRBV5-4 and TRBJ1-2, with 9 bases aligning to TRBD1. The CDR3 loop spans 18 amino acids. CDR1 SGHNT and CDR2 YYREEE come from the germline V gene (reference sequence). Germline trimming cut 0 bases from V and 4 bases from J; bases unmatched to any gene: 13. The CDR3 reads CASSLAGVSDRGGYGYTF. As DNA, the CDR3 is TGTGCCAGCAGCTTGGCGGGCGTTTCGGACAGGGGAGGCTATGGCTACACCTTC.

The gene calls are TRBV12-3 or TRBV12-4 and TRBJ2-5; 7 nucleotides agree with TRBD2. Trimming at V came to 6 bases and at J to 5 bases, leaving 3 bases not matched to a gene. This CDR3 is 12 amino acids long. The CDR3 DNA reads TGTGCCAGCAGCATGGGAGGGGAGACCCAGTACTTC. Protein: CASSMGGETQYF.

The rearrangement links TRBV5-4 to TRBJ2-2, with D maybe TRBD2 (6 bases). CDR3 length: 15 residues. The germline V gene encodes CDR1 SGHNT and CDR2 YYREEE (reference sequence). V dropped 7 bases and J dropped 1 base, with 14 bases sitting between them. The CDR3 DNA reads TGTGCCAGCGGAGAAAAAGCGGGGAACACCGGGGAGCTGTTTTTT. It encodes CASGEKAGNTGELFF.

V and J are TRBV19 and TRBJ1-2; no definite D call. Trimming removed 5 bases from V and 5 bases from J, with 9 bases in between. Germline V gene data show CDR1 as LNHDA and CDR2 as SQIVND (reference sequence). This CDR3 region has 12 residues. This CDR3 is CASSPAMYGYTF. The DNA of the CDR3 is TGTGCCAGTAGTCCGGCGATGTATGGCTACACCTTC. Together with reference TRBV19 and TRBJ1-2, the CDR3 gives the full variable domain: DGGITQSPKYLFRKEGQNVTLSCEQNLNHDAMYWYRQDPGQGLRLIYYSQIVNDFQKGDIAEGYSVSREKKESFPLTVTSAQKNPTAFYLCASSPAMYGYTFGSGTRLTVV.

This clone was picked up a small number of times. The J gene is TRBJ2-5, the V gene TRBV5-1, with TRBD2 matching 16 bases. Trimming removed 4 bases from V and 2 bases from J; junction bases left unmatched: 5. The CDR3 is 17 amino acids. CDR1 SGHRS and CDR2 YFSETQ come from the germline V gene. The CDR3 DNA is TGCGCCAGCAGCGAGGGACTAGCGGGGGGGAGACAAGAGACCCAGTACTTC. Translated: CASSEGLAGGRQETQYF.

The chain couples TRBV30 to TRBJ2-5, with D hard to call. The CDR3 has 13 residues. Trimming stripped 3 bases from V and 2 bases from J, with 10 bases between. Germline CDR1 reads GTSNPN; CDR2 reads SVGIG (reference sequence). The CDR3 sequence: CAWSHRRQETQYF. The CDR3 DNA sequence: TGTGCCTGGAGCCACCGGAGACAAGAGACCCAGTACTTC.

V and J are TRBV19 and TRBJ1-2; D may be TRBD1 (6 bases). The CDR3 is 13 amino acids. CDR1 is LNHDA, CDR2 SQIVND, per germline (reference sequence). Trimming shortened V by 8 bases and J by 5 bases, and 15 bases separated the two germline ends. The chain's CDR3 is CASGDRLIYGYTF. As DNA, the CDR3 is TGTGCCAGTGGCGACAGGTTGATTTATGGCTACACCTTC.